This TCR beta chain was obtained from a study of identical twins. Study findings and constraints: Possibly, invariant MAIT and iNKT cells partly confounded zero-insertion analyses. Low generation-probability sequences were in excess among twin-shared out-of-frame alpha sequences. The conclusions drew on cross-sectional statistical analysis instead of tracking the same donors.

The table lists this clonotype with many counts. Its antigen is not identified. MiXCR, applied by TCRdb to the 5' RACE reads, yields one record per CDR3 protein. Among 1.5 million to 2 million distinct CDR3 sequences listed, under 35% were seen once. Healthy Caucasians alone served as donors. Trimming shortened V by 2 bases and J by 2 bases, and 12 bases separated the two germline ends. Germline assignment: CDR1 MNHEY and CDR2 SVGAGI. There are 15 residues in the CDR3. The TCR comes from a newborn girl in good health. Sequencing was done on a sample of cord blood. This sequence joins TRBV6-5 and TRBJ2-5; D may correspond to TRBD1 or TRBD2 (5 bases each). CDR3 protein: CASSYRGRLQETQYF. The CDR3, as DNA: TGTGCCAGCAGTTACAGGGGACGGCTACAAGAGACCCAGTACTTC.